Listed here is a single TCR beta chain. The antigen remains unidentified. TCRdb processed the 5' RACE reads again and assigns one entry to each CDR3 protein, with no DNA. The listing contains about 180,000 distinct CDR3 sequences. This sample stems from a study of T cells expressing NK-cell markers. Overall study results and limits: Certain NKG2C+ T cell clones were expanded, and their HCMV specificity remained unclear.

This TCR came from a woman aged 18 to 75 in good health. The material sequenced was blood T cells: a sorted CD56 or NKG2C T cell subset, CD4+ or CD8+ T cells, or bulk PBMC T cells (not recorded which).

CDR3 amino acids: CSAKGTSGGFVQYF. This chain joins TRBV20-1 and TRBJ2-7; TCRdb's D gene call, TRBD2, goes unchecked for lack of DNA. This CDR3 contains 14 residues. CDR1 and CDR2 (germline): DFQATT, SNEGSKA (reference sequence).